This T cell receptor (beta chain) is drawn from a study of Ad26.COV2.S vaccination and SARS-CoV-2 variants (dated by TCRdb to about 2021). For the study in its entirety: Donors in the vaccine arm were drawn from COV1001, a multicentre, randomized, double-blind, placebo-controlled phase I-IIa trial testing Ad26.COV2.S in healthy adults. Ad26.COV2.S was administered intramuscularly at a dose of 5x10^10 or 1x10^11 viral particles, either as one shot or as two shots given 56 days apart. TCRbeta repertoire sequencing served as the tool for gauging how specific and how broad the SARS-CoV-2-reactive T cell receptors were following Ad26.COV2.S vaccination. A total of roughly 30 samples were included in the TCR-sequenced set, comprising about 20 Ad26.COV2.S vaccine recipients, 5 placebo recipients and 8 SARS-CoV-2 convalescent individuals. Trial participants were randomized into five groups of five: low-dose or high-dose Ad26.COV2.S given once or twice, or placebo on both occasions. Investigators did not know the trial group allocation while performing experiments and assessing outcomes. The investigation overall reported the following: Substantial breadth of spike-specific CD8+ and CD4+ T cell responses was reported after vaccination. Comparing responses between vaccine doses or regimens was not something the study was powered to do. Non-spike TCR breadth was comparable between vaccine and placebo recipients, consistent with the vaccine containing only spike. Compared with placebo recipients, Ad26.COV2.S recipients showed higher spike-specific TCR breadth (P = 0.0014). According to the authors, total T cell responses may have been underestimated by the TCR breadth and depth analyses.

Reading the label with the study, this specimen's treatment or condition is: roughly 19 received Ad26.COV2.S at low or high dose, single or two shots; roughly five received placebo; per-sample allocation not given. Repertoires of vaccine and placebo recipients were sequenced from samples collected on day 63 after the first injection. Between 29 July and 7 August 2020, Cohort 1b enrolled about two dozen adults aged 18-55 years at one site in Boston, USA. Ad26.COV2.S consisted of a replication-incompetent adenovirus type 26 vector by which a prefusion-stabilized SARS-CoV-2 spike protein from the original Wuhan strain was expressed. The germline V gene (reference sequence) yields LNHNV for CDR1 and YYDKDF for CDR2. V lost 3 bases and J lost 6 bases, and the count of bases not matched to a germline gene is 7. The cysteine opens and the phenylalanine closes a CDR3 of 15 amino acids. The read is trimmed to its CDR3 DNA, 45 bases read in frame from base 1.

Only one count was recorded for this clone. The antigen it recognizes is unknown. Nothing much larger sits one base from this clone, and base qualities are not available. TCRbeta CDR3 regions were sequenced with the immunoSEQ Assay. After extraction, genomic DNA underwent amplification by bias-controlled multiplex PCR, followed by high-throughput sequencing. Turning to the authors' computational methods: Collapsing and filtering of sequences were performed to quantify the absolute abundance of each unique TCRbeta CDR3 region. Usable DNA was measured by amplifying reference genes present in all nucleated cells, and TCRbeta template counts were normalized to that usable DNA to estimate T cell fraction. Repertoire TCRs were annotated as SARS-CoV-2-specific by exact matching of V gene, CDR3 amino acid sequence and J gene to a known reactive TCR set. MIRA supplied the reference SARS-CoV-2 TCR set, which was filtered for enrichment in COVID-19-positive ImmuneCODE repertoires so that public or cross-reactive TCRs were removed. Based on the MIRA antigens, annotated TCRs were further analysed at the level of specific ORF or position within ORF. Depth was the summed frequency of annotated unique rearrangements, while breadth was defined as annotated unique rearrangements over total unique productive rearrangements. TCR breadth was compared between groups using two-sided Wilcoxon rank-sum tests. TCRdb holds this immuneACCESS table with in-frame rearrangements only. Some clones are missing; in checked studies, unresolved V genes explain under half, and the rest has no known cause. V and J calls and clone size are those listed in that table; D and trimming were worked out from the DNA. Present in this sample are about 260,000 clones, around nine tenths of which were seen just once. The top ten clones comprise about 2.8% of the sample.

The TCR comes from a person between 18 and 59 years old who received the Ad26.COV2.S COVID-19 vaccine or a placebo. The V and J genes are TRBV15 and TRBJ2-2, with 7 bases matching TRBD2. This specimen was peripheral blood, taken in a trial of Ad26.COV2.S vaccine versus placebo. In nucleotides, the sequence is TGTGCCACCAGCAGTGCGGGGGATGGTGCCGGGGAGCTGTTTTTT. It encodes CATSSAGDGAGELFF.